Below, 8 T cell receptor beta chains from the same sample are listed, as sequenced in a study of blood T cell repertoires in COVID-19. TCRdb keeps only in-frame clones here, not all; method: immunoSEQ multiplex PCR. The sample shows hundreds of thousands of clones, around 88% of them seen only once. Sequenced: PBMCs or T cells enriched from blood (not recorded which). These receptors originate from a woman aged 40 to 49 who had recovered from COVID-19.

The chain links TRBV7-9 to TRBJ1-4, with D maybe TRBD1 (5 bases). In germline, CDR1 is SEHNR, CDR2 FQNEAQ (reference sequence). The V end lost 0 bases, the J end lost 0 bases, and 11 bases lay between the germline ends. The length of the CDR3 is 17 residues. The CDR3 loop is CASSLAGGSATNEKLFF. The CDR3 DNA follows: TGTGCCAGCAGCTTAGCCGGGGGAAGTGCAACTAATGAAAAACTGTTTTTT.

The rearrangement uses TRBV11-3 and TRBJ2-3; 15 bases match TRBD2. Germline lookup yields CDR1 SGHNT and CDR2 YENEEA. V lost 5 bases, J lost 5 bases, and 8 bases stayed unmatched. The CDR3 has 17 amino acids. CDR3 in amino acids: CASSLTPGLAGGDTQYF. The DNA of the CDR3 is TGTGCCAGCAGCCTAACCCCGGGACTAGCGGGAGGAGATACGCAGTATTTT. Full variable domain (remainder filled in from reference TRBV11-3 and TRBJ2-3): EAGVVQSPRYKIIEKKQPVAFWCNPISGHNTLYWYLQNLGQGPELLIRYENEEAVDDSQLPKDRFSAERLKGVDSTLKIQPAELGDSAVYLCASSLTPGLAGGDTQYFGPGTRLTVL.

This chain uses TRBV7-9 with TRBJ1-4; 7 bases line up with TRBD1. Germline lookup yields CDR1 SEHNR and CDR2 FQNEAQ (reference sequence). Germline trimming cut 1 base from V and 4 bases from J; bases unmatched to any gene: 6. The CDR3 extends over 16 amino acids. CDR3 sequence: CASSLGGQNLNEKLFF. The CDR3 nucleotides read TGTGCCAGCAGCTTAGGGGGACAGAACCTTAATGAAAAACTGTTTTTT.

This clone appeared a single time. The V gene is TRBV24-1, the J gene TRBJ2-5; TRBD2 is a possible D gene (5 bases). The germline V gene has CDR1 KGHDR and CDR2 SFDVKD. The CDR3 has 15 residues. V lost 2 bases and J 5 bases, leaving 14 bases between the germline ends. The CDR3 DNA sequence: TGTGCCACCAGTGATTCCTACCTGGGCGGGGAGACCCAGTACTTC. It codes for CATSDSYLGGETQYF.

The V and J genes are TRBV27 and TRBJ1-6; tentative D call: TRBD1 (5 bases). V was trimmed by 3 bases and J by 8 bases, leaving 11 bases between them. Germline V CDR1 and CDR2: MNHEY, SMNVEV (reference sequence). The CDR3 runs to 14 residues. The CDR3 spells CASSFIGGDSPLHF. CDR3 DNA: TGTGCCAGCAGTTTTATCGGGGGAGATTCACCCCTCCACTTT.

The chain combines TRBV7-3 with TRBJ2-3; D is perhaps TRBD2 (6 bases). The CDR3 is 14 amino acids. In germline, CDR1 is SGHTA, CDR2 FQGTGA. V lost 5 bases, J lost 1 base, and 10 bases lay in between. The CDR3 sequence is CASSKLAGTDTQYF. CDR3 in DNA: TGTGCCAGCAGCAAACTAGCAGGCACAGATACGCAGTATTTT.

The rearrangement uses TRBV2 and TRBJ1-5; 8 nucleotides align to TRBD1. V lost 4 bases to trimming and J lost 2 bases; unmatched junction nucleotides: 10. The CDR3 covers 17 residues. Per the germline V gene, CDR1 is SNHLY and CDR2 is FYNNEI. In DNA, the CDR3 is TGTGCCAGCAGTGGCAAAACCGGACAGGGACGCAATCAGCCCCAGCATTTT. Translation: CASSGKTGQGRNQPQHF. Filled out from reference TRBV2 and TRBJ1-5, the complete variable domain reads EPEVTQTPSHQVTQMGQEVILRCVPISNHLYFYWYRQILGQKVEFLVSFYNNEISEKSEIFDDQFSVERPDGSNFTLKIRSTKLEDSAMYFCASSGKTGQGRNQPQHFGDGTRLSIL.

This chain joins TRBV18 and TRBJ1-2; D call uncertain. Germline CDR1 and CDR2: KGHSH and LQKENI. Trimming left V 3 bases short and J 4 bases short, with 15 bases between. This CDR3 spans 15 amino acids. The CDR3 loop reads CASSPIKPRSYGYTF. The CDR3 DNA is TGTGCCAGCTCACCCATAAAACCCCGGTCCTATGGCTACACCTTC.